This T cell receptor (beta chain) appears in the sequencing data of a study of cytomegalovirus exposure and HLA in healthy donors. The PCR made use of 60 Vbeta and 13 Jbeta primers. Using immunoSEQ multiplex PCR, the repertoire was profiled, and TCRdb retains in-frame clones only, with some absent. The sample gives fewer than 250,000 clones, roughly three quarters of which show up once; around 1.6% is in the top ten. The trim removed 3 bases at V and 0 bases at J, leaving 4 bases unmatched. The CDR3 covers 17 residues. From germline, CDR1 is SGHDN and CDR2 FVKESK. The sample holds a few counts of this clone. The antigen is unknown. Study results and caveats: Investigators reported approximately 150 TCR beta chains as tied to cytomegalovirus.

The specimen was PBMCs. The TCR comes from a woman between 18 and 29 years old in good health and CMV-seronegative. The chain couples TRBV14 to TRBJ2-1, with 11 positions matching TRBD2. CDR3 DNA sequence: TGTGCCAGCAGCCAGGGGACTAGCGGACTCTCCTACAATGAGCAGTTCTTC. Translating it yields CASSQGTSGLSYNEQFF.